What follows are 9 T cell receptor beta chains derived from one specimen sequenced in a study of beta chain features in type 1 diabetes. The sequenced template was cDNA made from the entire isolated RNA. This table comes from immunoSEQ multiplex PCR, and its TCRdb copy is limited to in-frame clones, with some not included. The sample contains 300,000 to 350,000 clones, 8% of which appear only once. Material for sequencing was central memory CD4+ T cells from blood. The receptors were gathered from a woman between 18 and 29 years old in good health.

This clone has more than one count but fewer than ten. The junction and the germline gene differ at one end; a read error may be behind it. The rearrangement uses TRBV5-6 and TRBJ2-7, with D uncertain. Germline V gene data show CDR1 as SGHDT and CDR2 as YYEEEE. The CDR3 spans 12 residues. The CDR3: CASSLGRFGGDF. As DNA, the CDR3 is TGTGCCAGCAGCTTGGGCCGGTTTGGTGGGGACTTC. Variable domain in full (rest from reference TRBV5-6 and TRBJ2-7): DAGVTQSPTHLIKTRGQQVTLRCSPKSGHDTVSWYQQALGQGPQFIFQYYEEEERQRGNFPDRFSGHQFPNYSSELNVNALLLGDSALYLCASSLGRFGGDFGPGTRLTVT.

V usage is TRBV7-9 and J usage is TRBJ2-5; 9 bases line up with TRBD2. The last part of the DNA fits TRBJ2-7 better; the J call may be wrong. Germline assignment: CDR1 SEHNR and CDR2 FQNEAQ (reference sequence). The length of the CDR3 is 14 residues. DNA for the CDR3: TGTGCCAGCAGTGATGGCGGGAGGGGCCACGAGCAGTACTTC. This codes for CASSDGGRGHEQYF.

This clone was found many times. The rearrangement joins TRBV19 to TRBJ2-1; D gene ambiguous. This CDR3 is 11 amino acids long. Germline lookup yields CDR1 LNHDA and CDR2 SQIVND (reference sequence). Trimming removed 5 bases at V and 8 bases at J, with 7 bases between. This CDR3 reads CASSSSDEQFF. For the CDR3, the DNA is TGTGCCAGTAGTTCCTCGGATGAGCAGTTCTTC.

This clone was observed a few times. This rearrangement joins TRBV5-1 to TRBJ1-1; 11 bases are a match to TRBD1. The CDR3 length is 16 residues. CDR1 and CDR2 from the germline V gene are SGHRS and YFSETQ. The V gene end was trimmed by 3 bases and the J gene end by 5 bases; junction bases not matched to a gene: 9. CDR3 residues: CASSSGTGGRGTEAFF. The DNA of the CDR3 is TGCGCCAGCAGCTCGGGGACAGGGGGAAGAGGAACTGAAGCTTTCTTT.

This clone was observed a few times. The gene calls are TRBV9 and TRBJ2-1, with TRBD2 matching 9 bases. In germline, CDR1 is SGDLS, CDR2 YYNGEE. Losses at the gene ends were 3 bases for V and 8 bases for J; bases not matched to a gene: 6. This CDR3 has 14 amino acids. In DNA, the CDR3 is TGTGCCAGCAGCGCGAGCGGGGGGATTTATGAGCAGTTCTTC. This gives the protein CASSASGGIYEQFF.

The rearrangement joins TRBV27 to TRBJ2-1, with a weak D call TRBD1 (5 bases). The CDR3 sequence is 12 residues long. V dropped 6 bases and J dropped 8 bases, with 11 bases sitting between them. Germline CDR1 is MNHEY and CDR2 is SMNVEV (reference sequence). The CDR3 DNA is TGTGCCAGCAGGGAAGGGGCCCATGAGCAGTTCTTC. This encodes CASREGAHEQFF.

V usage is TRBV4-3 and J usage is TRBJ1-5, with a tentative D call TRBD1 (5 bases). Per germline, CDR1 LGHNA and CDR2 YSLEER. CDR3 length: 13 amino acids. V was shortened by 0 bases and J by 11 bases, with 11 bases between the two germline ends. This chain's CDR3 is CASSQEAGLAQHF. DNA of the CDR3: TGCGCCAGCAGCCAAGAGGCAGGGTTAGCCCAGCATTTT.

This chain connects TRBV28 to TRBJ2-7; D unclear. The CDR3 is made up of 15 amino acids. Trimming removed 6 bases from V and 1 base from J, with 16 bases in between. CDR1 is MDHEN, CDR2 SYDVKM, per germline. Here the CDR3 reads CASRASGGGSYEQYF. CDR3 sequence (DNA): TGTGCCAGCAGGGCTAGTGGCGGTGGTTCCTACGAGCAGTACTTC.

This chain joins TRBV28 and TRBJ2-2; D unclear. There are 11 residues in the CDR3. Germline V gene sequence: CDR1 MDHEN, CDR2 SYDVKM. V shed 8 bases and J shed 7 bases, with 8 bases lying between them. The DNA of the CDR3 is TGTGCCAGCGGTCGGGTCGGGGAGCTGTTTTTT. Encoded protein: CASGRVGELFF.